This T cell receptor (beta chain) was sequenced for a study of blood T cell repertoires in COVID-19. Profiled with immunoSEQ multiplex PCR; TCRdb holds only in-frame clones, not every one. The sample lists 150,000 to 200,000 clones; roughly 85% were seen once. The germline V gene encodes CDR1 MNHEY and CDR2 SMNVEV (reference sequence). This CDR3 comprises 20 residues. J gave up 3 bases and V 8 bases, and 16 bases lay outside the gene matches. This clone showed up just once. The specimen sequenced was peripheral blood. The chain joins TRBV27 to TRBJ2-2, with TRBD2 matching over 15 bases. The receptor was isolated from a woman aged 50 to 60 with COVID-19, enrolled during active disease. This CDR3 reads CASPHGSGLAGGRDTGELFF. In DNA, the CDR3 is TGTGCCAGCCCCCACGGGAGTGGACTAGCGGGGGGGCGTGACACCGGGGAGCTGTTTTTT.